This TCR beta chain was sequenced during a study of Tregs in tolerant kidney transplant recipients. J was trimmed by 2 bases and V by 2 bases; bases with no gene match: 7. The CDR3 has 17 residues. CDR1 SGHTA and CDR2 FQGTGA come from the germline V gene. Sequenced by immunoSEQ multiplex PCR; TCRdb stores in-frame clones only, minus some. The sample lists approximately 82,000 clones; 80% to 95% were seen once. Related graft donors supplied nonmyeloablative bone marrow transplants, and mixed chimerism was transient. The chain is built from TRBV7-3 and TRBJ2-2; 8 bases align to TRBD1. This receptor was identified in a human patient who received a combined kidney and bone marrow transplant. Some T cells may be transferred from the graft donor. The sample in question was CD4+ T cells from blood (PBMCs), obtained 12 months after the transplant. This chain's CDR3 is CASSLLIGTGNTGELFF. The CDR3 coding sequence is TGTGCCAGCAGCTTATTGATCGGGACAGGAAACACCGGGGAGCTGTTTTTT. Full variable domain (missing parts from reference TRBV7-3 and TRBJ2-2): GAGVSQTPSNKVTEKGKYVELRCDPISGHTALYWYRQSLGQGPEFLIYFQGTGAADDSGLPNDRFFAVRPEGSVSTLKIQRTERGDSAVYLCASSLLIGTGNTGELFFGEGSRLTVL.